This is a list of T cell receptor beta chains from one sample in a study of T cell repertoires in cytomegalovirus infection. TCRdb re-derived calls from the reads in MiXCR, one entry per CDR3 protein. The repertoire includes around 170,000 distinct CDR3 sequences, 17% of them detected once, and 18% sits in the top ten. Sequencing was done on a sample of CD8+ T cells from PBMCs. The receptors were gathered from a human donor in good health (CMV status not recorded). Some clones in this sample may be carry-over from other donors' samples. Each CDR3 is given with its conserved first and last residue. The order of the fields is D gene, CDR3 length, V gene, J gene, clone size, CDR3 DNA, CDR3 protein. D genes are given only for firm matches. Expanded clones are given a class, and other clones once, few, many or no size at all.

TRBD2	16	TRBV7-2	TRBJ2-2	.	TGTGCCAGCAGCTCCGAGACTAGCGGGGAGGGCGGGGAGCTGTTTTTT	CASSSETSGEGGELFF
TRBD2	18	TRBV7-9	TRBJ2-3	few	TGTGCCAGCAGCTCCCTCGGGCGGGCTAGCGGGAGCACAGATACGCAGTATTTT	CASSSLGRASGSTDTQYF
.	11	TRBV28	TRBJ1-1	many	TGTGCCAGCAGTTTCCTGGCTGAAGCTTTCTTT	CASSFLAEAFF
.	15	TRBV20-1	TRBJ2-3	.	TGCAGTGCTAGATTGACGGGACACCGCACAGATACGCAGTATTTT	CSARLTGHRTDTQYF
.	15	TRBV9	TRBJ1-2	.	TGTGCCAGCAGCCCCCATCCTGCGACTAACTATGGCTACACCTTC	CASSPHPATNYGYTF
TRBD1	14	TRBV28	TRBJ2-7	.	TGTGCCAGCAGTCACGGACAGGGGGACTACGAGCAGTACTTC	CASSHGQGDYEQYF
.	14	TRBV7-3	TRBJ2-1	.	TGTGCCAGCAGCTCGGAGGAGCGGCGATACGAGCAGTTCTTC	CASSSEERRYEQFF
.	16	TRBV7-9	TRBJ2-3	few	TGTGCCAGCAGCTCCAGACAGGGAGGTACCACAGATACGCAGTATTTT	CASSSRQGGTTDTQYF
.	13	TRBV7-6	TRBJ1-6	.	TGTGCCAGCAGCCAGACAGGATGGTCACCCCTCCACTTT	CASSQTGWSPLHF
.	14	TRBV7-2	TRBJ1-1	few	TGTGCCAGCAGCAAAGGGGTAAAGGGCACTGAAGCTTTCTTT	CASSKGVKGTEAFF
.	13	TRBV7-8	TRBJ2-3	.	TGTGCCAGCAGCCAGATTTCCAGGGATACGCAGTATTTT	CASSQISRDTQYF
.	18	TRBV7-4	TRBJ2-1	.	TGTGCCAGCAGCTTGCGTCGAGGGGTCCGGCCCCTTTACAATGAGCAGTTCTTC	CASSLRRGVRPLYNEQFF
.	15	TRBV6-1	TRBJ1-1	.	TGTGCCAGCAGTTATAAACTGAGCATGAACACTGAAGCTTTCTTT	CASSYKLSMNTEAFF
TRBD1	13	TRBV28	TRBJ2-1	few	TGTGCCAGCAGTTTCGTCAGGGGGAATGAGCAGTTCTTC	CASSFVRGNEQFF
TRBD2	14	TRBV27	TRBJ2-1	.	TGTGCCAGCAGTTTAACGGGAGGGAGCAATGAGCAGTTCTTC	CASSLTGGSNEQFF
TRBD1	16	TRBV6-2/TRBV6-3	TRBJ1-5	few	TGTGCCAGCACTTATGTCCGGACAGGGAACAATCAGCCCCAGCATTTT	CASTYVRTGNNQPQHF
.	16	TRBV11-2	TRBJ2-1	.	TGTGCCAGCAGCTCCCAACTAGATGTCACCGACAATGAGCAGTTCTTC	CASSSQLDVTDNEQFF
TRBD2	13	TRBV11-2	TRBJ2-1	few	TGTGCCAGCAGCTCCGGCGGGGGAAATGAGCAGTTCTTC	CASSSGGGNEQFF
.	14	TRBV7-6	TRBJ2-7	once	TGTGCCAGCAACCCAATCCAGGGAACATACGAGCAGTACTTC	CASNPIQGTYEQYF
.	16	TRBV7-8	TRBJ2-4	.	TGTGCCAGCAGCCTTCCGGCGAGGGAGGCCAAAAACATTCAGTACTTC	CASSLPAREAKNIQYF
.	16	TRBV7-2	TRBJ2-1	.	TGTGCCAGCAGCTTAGGGGACAGTTGGGAGGATGATGAGCAGTTCTTC	CASSLGDSWEDDEQFF
TRBD2	15	TRBV7-2	TRBJ2-7	.	TGTGCCAGCAGCTTAGAGGCGGGGGGGACCTACGAGCAGTACTTC	CASSLEAGGTYEQYF
.	12	TRBV27	TRBJ1-1	.	TGTGCCAGCAGTCCCCCAGGAACTGAAGCTTTCTTT	CASSPPGTEAFF
.	14	TRBV7-9	TRBJ2-1	many	TGTGCCAGCAGCCGGAGAACAGGGAACGATGAGCAGTTCTTC	CASSRRTGNDEQFF